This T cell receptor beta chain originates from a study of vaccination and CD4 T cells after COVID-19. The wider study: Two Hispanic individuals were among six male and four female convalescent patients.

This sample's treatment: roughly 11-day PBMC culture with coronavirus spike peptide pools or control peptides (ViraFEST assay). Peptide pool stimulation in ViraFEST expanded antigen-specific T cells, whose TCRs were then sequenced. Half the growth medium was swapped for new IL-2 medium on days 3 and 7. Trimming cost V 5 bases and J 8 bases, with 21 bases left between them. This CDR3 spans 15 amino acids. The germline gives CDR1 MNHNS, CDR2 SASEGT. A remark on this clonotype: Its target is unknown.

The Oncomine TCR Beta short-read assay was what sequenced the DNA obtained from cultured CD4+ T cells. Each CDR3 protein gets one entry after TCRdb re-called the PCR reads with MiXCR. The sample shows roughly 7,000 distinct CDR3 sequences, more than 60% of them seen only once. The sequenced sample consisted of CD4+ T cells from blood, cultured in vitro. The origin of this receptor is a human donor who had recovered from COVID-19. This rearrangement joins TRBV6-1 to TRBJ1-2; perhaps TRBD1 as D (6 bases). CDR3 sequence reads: CASSRTEQSPLGYTF. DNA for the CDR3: TGTGCCAGCAGTCGGACAGAACAATCTCCCTTAGGCTACACCTTC.